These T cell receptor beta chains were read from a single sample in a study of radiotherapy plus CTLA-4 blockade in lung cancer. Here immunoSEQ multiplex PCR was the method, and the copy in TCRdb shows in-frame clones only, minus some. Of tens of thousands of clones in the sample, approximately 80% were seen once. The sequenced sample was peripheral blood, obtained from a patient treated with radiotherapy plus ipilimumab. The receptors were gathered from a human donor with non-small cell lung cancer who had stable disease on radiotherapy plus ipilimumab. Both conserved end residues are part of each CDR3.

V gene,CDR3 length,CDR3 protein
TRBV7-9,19,CASSSPGTGNRGTNEKLFF
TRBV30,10,CACREGGYTF
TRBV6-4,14,CASSPGHSTDTQYF
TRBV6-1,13,CASRGQGSQPQHF
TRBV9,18,CASSASSVMQQLNTEAFF
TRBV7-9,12,CASSLGPNTQYF
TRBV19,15,CASSMGQGRTDTQYF
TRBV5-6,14,CASSPGEGTDTQYF
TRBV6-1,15,CASSEVDIPNSPLHF
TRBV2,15,CASSEPGWANEKLFF
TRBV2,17,CASSERRSHLATYEQYF
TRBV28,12,CASSLTNQPQHF
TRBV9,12,CASSSQSYEQYF
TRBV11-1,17,CASSLGLAGIGADTQYF
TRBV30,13,CAWAGQGVSPLHF
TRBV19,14,CASRTVGDTDTQYF
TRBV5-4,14,CASRLEERTDTQYF
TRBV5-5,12,CASSSNGNTIYF
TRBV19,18,CASIPLTGPSGGNQPQHF
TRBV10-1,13,CASSLAWQETQYF
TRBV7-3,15,CASSPRGGAGEKLFF
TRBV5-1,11,CASSLDQTQYF
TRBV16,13,CASSQSEANEQFF
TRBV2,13,CASTLHMVYEQYF
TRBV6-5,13,CASGEALNTEAFF
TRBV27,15,CASSSGTGGYQPQHF
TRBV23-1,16,CASSQEGTGVFYEQYF
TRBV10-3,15,CAISGVAGGLNEQFF
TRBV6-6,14,CASSYGRGGSEQFF
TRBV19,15,CASSIFSTNNSPLHF
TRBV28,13,CASSRPGSGGYTF
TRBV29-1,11,CSVDSRGEQFF
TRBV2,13,CATKSGDKNEQYF
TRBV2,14,CASNSRGALYEQYF
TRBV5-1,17,CASSLRLAGGNTGELFF
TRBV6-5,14,CASSYGTGDYEQYF
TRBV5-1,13,CASSFAGNEKLFF
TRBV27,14,CASSPFGGNEKLFF
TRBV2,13,CASTEGGPREQYF
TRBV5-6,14,CASSLGTRSYEQYF
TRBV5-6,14,CASSLPTGYNEQFF
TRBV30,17,CAWSEGRGPISGNTIYF
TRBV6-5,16,CASSYSQRTGNYGYTF
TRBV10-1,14,CASPGQGEHYGYTF
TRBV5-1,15,CASSLAGQSTYGYTF
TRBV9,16,CASSVGLAGLTDTQYF
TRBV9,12,CATKHQSYGYTF
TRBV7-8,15,CASSLGTGGSQPQHF